The 23 T cell receptor beta chains reported below all come from one sample, sequenced in a study of T cells in Graves' hyperthyroidism and ophthalmopathy. Template material for amplifying TCR beta CDR3 regions consisted of RNA transcripts. The TCR CDR3 first-round RT-PCR relied on the HTBI primer set. TCRdb reprocessed the multiplex PCR reads via MiXCR and lists one record per CDR3 protein. The table records 300,000 to 350,000 distinct CDR3 sequences, around 20% of them present only once. Input material: blood. Receptor source: a woman aged 45-65 years with Graves' hyperthyroidism.

This clonotype occurred many times. This sequence joins TRBV7-2 and TRBJ2-7; D is possibly TRBD1 or TRBD2 (5 bases each). The V end was cut by 5 bases, the J end by 3 bases, with 14 bases between. CDR3 length: 14 amino acids. Germline V lookup: CDR1 SGHTA, CDR2 FQGNSA. In nucleotides, the CDR3 is TGTGCCAGCAGCACCCGGGACGGCGACTACGAGCAGTACTTC. As protein: CASSTRDGDYEQYF.

A remark on this clonotype: This sequence may be a read error, since a much larger clone differs from it by one base. The chain's CDR3 is CASSLGGGAYNEQLF. DNA for the CDR3: TGTGCCAGCAGTTTAGGAGGGGGGGCCTACAATGAGCAGCTCTTC. The chain links TRBV12-3 or TRBV12-4 to TRBJ2-1; D may be TRBD2 (7 bases). This CDR3 contains 15 residues.

This clonotype was observed at least ten times. The chain recombines TRBV3-1 with TRBJ2-1; 7 bases are shared with TRBD1. V was clipped by 4 bases and J by 3 bases; unmatched bases: 6. CDR3 length equals 15 residues. From germline, CDR1 is LGHDT and CDR2 YNNKEL (reference sequence). CDR3: CASSRGQTNYNEQFF. The DNA for the CDR3 is TGTGCCAGCAGCCGGGGACAGACGAACTACAATGAGCAGTTCTTC.

Of note for this clonotype: The junction departs from germline at one end; a sequencing error may be responsible. CDR3 sequence reads: CASSSPGGRALHF. The CDR3 DNA follows: TGTGCCAGCAGCTCCCCAGGAGGCCGGGCCTTACACTTC. The rearrangement links TRBV7-9 to TRBJ2-5; a weak D match, TRBD2 (5 bases). Germline V gives CDR1 SEHNR, CDR2 FQNEAQ (reference sequence). The CDR3 totals 13 residues.

The chain carries TRBV2 and TRBJ1-1; 10 bases match TRBD1. V lost 8 bases and J lost 0; bases outside the gene matches: 12. The CDR3 totals 17 residues. Germline V gene lookup returns CDR1 SNHLY and CDR2 FYNNEI. CDR3 bases: TGTGCCAGCGCAAGGGGGACAGGGGTCCGAATGAACACTGAAGCTTTCTTT. Encoded protein: CASARGTGVRMNTEAFF. The whole variable domain, remainder taken from reference TRBV2 and TRBJ1-1, is EPEVTQTPSHQVTQMGQEVILRCVPISNHLYFYWYRQILGQKVEFLVSFYNNEISEKSEIFDDQFSVERPDGSNFTLKIRSTKLEDSAMYFCASARGTGVRMNTEAFFGQGTRLTVV.

There are many counts of this clonotype. The V call is TRBV5-1, the J call TRBJ1-1, with 11 bases lining up with TRBD1. Germline CDR1 SGHRS, CDR2 YFSETQ. The CDR3 loop spans 13 amino acids. J gave up 8 bases and V 4 bases, and 4 bases lay outside the gene matches. CDR3 protein: CASSTGQGEEAFF. The CDR3 region has the DNA TGCGCCAGCAGCACGGGACAGGGGGAAGAAGCTTTCTTT.

There are a few counts of this clonotype. This chain links TRBV7-9 with TRBJ1-2, with a weak D call TRBD1 (5 bases). Trimming stripped 0 bases from V and 0 bases from J, with 11 bases between. This CDR3 is built from 16 residues. The V gene's germline CDR1 is SEHNR and CDR2 FQNEAQ (reference sequence). The CDR3 DNA reads as TGTGCCAGCAGCTTAGCGGCGGGGGAGACTAACTATGGCTACACCTTC. Protein product: CASSLAAGETNYGYTF.

This clonotype was seen repeatedly, ten times or more. This chain uses TRBV5-1 with TRBJ2-7; D remains ambiguous. The CDR3 length is 15 residues. Between the trimmed V and J ends, which lost 1 base and 3 bases, there was a span of 14 bases. Per germline, CDR1 SGHRS and CDR2 YFSETQ. The CDR3 is CASSLSTYSLYEQYF. The CDR3 nucleotides read TGCGCCAGCAGCTTGTCGACATACTCTCTCTACGAGCAGTACTTC.

This clonotype was observed many times. The chain combines TRBV6-1 with TRBJ1-1; a weak D match, TRBD1 (5 bases). Per the germline V gene, CDR1 is MNHNS and CDR2 is SASEGT. This CDR3 comprises 17 residues. The germline V and J ends were trimmed by 6 bases and 4 bases, with 24 bases remaining between them. CDR3 bases: TGTGCCAGCAGCCTCGTCGGGACTTTTTTTTGGGGCACTGAAGCTTTCTTT. It codes for CASSLVGTFFWGTEAFF.

About this clonotype itself: Compared with germline, one end of the junction differs, possibly owing to a read error. The chain uses TRBV9 and TRBJ1-3; no clear D. CDR3 size: 16 residues. Germline values: CDR1 SGDLS, CDR2 YYNGEE. The CDR3 protein is CASSVGSVSSRNTIYF. The CDR3 region has the DNA TGTGCCAGCAGCGTAGGGTCCGTCAGCTCTAGAAACACCATATATTTT.

This clonotype occurred many times. This chain links TRBV5-1 with TRBJ1-4, with 9 bases that match TRBD1. Losses at the gene ends were 8 bases for V and 6 bases for J; bases not matched to a gene: 11. The CDR3 has 15 amino acids. Germline V CDR1 and CDR2: SGHRS, YFSETQ. CDR3 nucleotide sequence: TGCGCCAGTGGCCCGGGGGACAGGGATCATGAAAAACTGTTTTTT. This translates into CASGPGDRDHEKLFF.

This clonotype was observed a few times. V and J are TRBV9 and TRBJ2-1, with D maybe TRBD1 (5 bases). V lost 4 bases and J 0 bases, leaving 17 bases between the germline ends. The CDR3 has 17 residues. The V gene's germline CDR1 is SGDLS and CDR2 YYNGEE. The CDR3 region is CASSPRTLLSSYNEQFF. In nucleotides, the CDR3 is TGTGCCAGCAGCCCCCGGACACTCCTGAGCTCCTACAATGAGCAGTTCTTC.

This clonotype has a count of ten or more. The chain carries TRBV20-1 and TRBJ1-6; the D gene is possibly TRBD1 (5 bases). Germline-derived CDR1 and CDR2 are DFQATT and SNEGSKA (reference sequence). This CDR3 spans 15 amino acids. V lost 0 bases and J 7 bases, leaving 13 bases between the germline ends. This CDR3 is CSARDRQGGNSPLHF. Written as DNA, the CDR3 is TGCAGTGCTAGAGATCGGCAGGGAGGGAATTCACCCCTCCACTTT.

This clonotype was counted ten times or more. The chain combines TRBV10-3 with TRBJ2-5; a weak D match, TRBD1 (5 bases). Germline V gives CDR1 ENHRY, CDR2 SYGVKD. CDR3 length: 13 residues. V lost 10 bases to trimming and J lost 2 bases, with 14 bases between them. The CDR3 coding sequence is TGTGCCAGCAAAGGACGGACACAAGAGACCCAGTACTTC. It codes for CASKGRTQETQYF.

At least ten counts were recorded for this clonotype. The rearrangement uses TRBV5-1 and TRBJ2-3, with D unclear. The CDR3 sequence is 15 residues long. The germline CDR1 and CDR2 sequences are SGHRS and YFSETQ. The germline V and J ends were trimmed by 2 bases and 0 bases, with 10 bases remaining between them. The CDR3 DNA reads TGCGCCAGCAGCTTCGAGGACCCCAGCACAGATACGCAGTATTTT. Its translation is CASSFEDPSTDTQYF.

This chain joins TRBV5-1 and TRBJ2-1; TRBD2 matches at 10 bases. This CDR3 comprises 16 residues. J was trimmed by 7 bases and V by 1 base; bases with no gene match: 8. Germline lookup yields CDR1 SGHRS and CDR2 YFSETQ. The CDR3 DNA follows: TGCGCCAGCAGCTTGCCGGGACTAGCGCTAAAAAATGAGCAGTTCTTC. Its translation: CASSLPGLALKNEQFF.

V usage is TRBV5-1 and J usage is TRBJ2-7; perhaps TRBD1 as D (6 bases). Germline V gives CDR1 SGHRS, CDR2 YFSETQ. The CDR3 is 13 residues long. Trimming removed 4 bases at V and 7 bases at J, with 15 bases between. CDR3 protein: CASSVNTGWEQYF. CDR3 sequence (DNA): TGCGCCAGCAGCGTCAACACAGGGTGGGAGCAGTACTTC. Based on the CDR3 plus reference TRBV5-1 and TRBJ2-7, the full variable domain is KAGVTQTPRYLIKTRGQQVTLSCSPISGHRSVSWYQQTPGQGLQFLFEYFSETQRNKGNFPGRFSGRQFSNSRSEMNVSTLELGDSALYLCASSVNTGWEQYFGPGTRLTVT.

This clonotype was recorded many times. V gene TRBV5-1 combines with J gene TRBJ2-5, with a weak D call TRBD2 (5 bases). The CDR3 extends over 13 amino acids. Per the germline V gene, CDR1 is SGHRS and CDR2 is YFSETQ. V gave up 4 bases and J gave up 5 bases, with 12 bases separating them. DNA of the CDR3: TGCGCCAGCAGCCCGATACTAGGGGAGACCCAGTACTTC. Its protein product is CASSPILGETQYF.

The chain has TRBV12-5 and TRBJ1-1, with unresolved D. V was trimmed by 0 bases and J by 0 bases, leaving 8 bases between them. CDR1 LGHNT and CDR2 FRNRAP come from the germline V gene. The CDR3 has 15 residues. In nucleotides, the CDR3 is TGTGCTAGTGGTTTGGTGGAAGGGATGAACACTGAAGCTTTCTTT. Residues: CASGLVEGMNTEAFF.

This clonotype has at least ten counts. The rearrangement links TRBV3-1 to TRBJ2-5; D is possibly TRBD1 (5 bases). V was trimmed by 1 base and J by 1 base, leaving 7 bases between them. The CDR3 has 14 amino acids. The V gene's germline CDR1 is LGHDT and CDR2 YNNKEL (reference sequence). CDR3 bases: TGTGCCAGCAGCCAAGGGACACTCCAAGAGACCCAGTACTTC. This codes for CASSQGTLQETQYF.

At least ten counts were recorded for this clonotype. The J gene is TRBJ1-2, the V gene TRBV28; D gene unclear. CDR1 and CDR2 (germline): MDHEN, SYDVKM. Trimming left V 3 bases short and J 10 bases short, with 9 bases between. The CDR3 has 11 amino acids. This CDR3 reads CASSLFRDYTF. The CDR3 coding sequence is TGTGCCAGCAGTTTGTTTAGGGACTACACCTTC.

The CDR3 DNA reads TGTGCCAGCTCACCCATCGGGGCACAGACCGGGGAGCTGTTTTTT. This encodes CASSPIGAQTGELFF. V gene TRBV18 combines with J gene TRBJ2-2; the D gene could be TRBD1 or TRBD2 (5 bases each). V lost 3 bases, J lost 5 bases, and 13 bases lay in between. The CDR3 has 15 residues. The germline V gene has CDR1 KGHSH and CDR2 LQKENI.

At least ten counts were recorded for this clonotype. The CDR3 reads CASSLVSMGAYDGYTF. The CDR3 DNA reads TGTGCCAGCAGCTTAGTATCTATGGGGGCCTATGATGGCTACACCTTC. This rearrangement joins TRBV7-6 to TRBJ1-2; D might be TRBD1 (6 bases). The CDR3 runs to 16 residues. The V end lost 1 base, the J end lost 6 bases, and 18 bases lay between the germline ends. CDR1 is SGHVS, CDR2 FNYEAQ, per germline.